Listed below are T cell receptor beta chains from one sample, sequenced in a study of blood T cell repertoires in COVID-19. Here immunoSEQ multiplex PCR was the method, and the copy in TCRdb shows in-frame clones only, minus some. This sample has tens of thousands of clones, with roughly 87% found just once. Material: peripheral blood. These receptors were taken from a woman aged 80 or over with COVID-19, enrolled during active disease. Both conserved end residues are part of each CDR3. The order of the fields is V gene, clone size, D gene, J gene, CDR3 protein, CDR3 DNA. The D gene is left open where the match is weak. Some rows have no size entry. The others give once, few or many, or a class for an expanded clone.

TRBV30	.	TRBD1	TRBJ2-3	CAWGTGHVGTDTQYF	TGTGCCTGGGGGACAGGGCATGTCGGCACAGATACGCAGTATTTT
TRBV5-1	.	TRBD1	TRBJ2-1	CASSSETGGYEQFF	TGCGCCAGCAGCTCTGAGACAGGGGGCTATGAGCAGTTCTTC
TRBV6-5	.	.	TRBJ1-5	CASSYEGLQHF	TGTGCCAGCAGTTACGAGGGCCTCCAGCATTTT
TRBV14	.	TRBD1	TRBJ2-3	CASSSPGTGTRYARTGGTDTQYF	TGTGCCAGCAGCTCTCCCGGGACAGGGACGCGGTATGCCCGGACCGGGGGGACAGATACGCAGTATTTT
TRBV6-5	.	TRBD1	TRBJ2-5	CASSIGQGRETQYF	TGTGCCAGCAGTATAGGACAGGGGCGCGAGACCCAGTACTTC
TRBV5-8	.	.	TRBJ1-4	CASSLNRALATNEKLFF	TGTGCCAGCAGCTTGAACAGGGCCCTTGCAACTAATGAAAAACTGTTTTTT
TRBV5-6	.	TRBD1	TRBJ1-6	CASSVGQGRIGSPLHF	TGTGCCAGCAGCGTGGGACAGGGGCGAATCGGTTCACCCCTCCACTTT
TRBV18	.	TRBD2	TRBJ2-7	CASSPRGGGSYEQYF	TGTGCCAGCTCACCACGCGGGGGGGGCAGCTACGAGCAGTACTTC
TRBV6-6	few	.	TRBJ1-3	CASLDNSGNTIYF	TGTGCCAGCTTGGACAACTCTGGAAACACCATATATTTT
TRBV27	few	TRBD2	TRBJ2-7	CASSLGTSGTREQYF	TGTGCCAGCAGTTTAGGGACTAGCGGGACTAGGGAGCAGTACTTC